A selection of T cell receptor beta chains follows, all from one sample in a study of CD8 T cells in ankylosing spondylitis. TCRdb processed the 5' RACE reads anew with MiXCR; each CDR3 protein has one entry. The sample yields about 92,000 distinct CDR3 sequences, around 9.4% seen once. Sequencing input: blood, either unsorted or a sorted T cell fraction (not recorded which). These receptors originate from a male donor with ankylosing spondylitis or in good health (not recorded which). Both conserved end residues are part of each CDR3. The D gene is left open where the match is weak. Size is stated for part of the rows, as once, few or many counts, or as a class when the clone is expanded.

TRBV3-1,.,.,TRBJ2-7,TGTGCCAGCAGCCAAGTGGGATGGGGACTGGCCTACGAGCAGTACTTC,CASSQVGWGLAYEQYF
TRBV5-1,TRBD2,.,TRBJ2-1,TGCGCCAGCAGCCCCCCAAGGGGCGGGGGGGCCGGAGGGAATGAGCAGTTCTTC,CASSPPRGGGAGGNEQFF
TRBV5-1,TRBD2,many,TRBJ2-1,TGCGCCAGCAGCTCAGGACGCCTAGCGGGGGGGAGTAATGAGCAGTTCTTC,CASSSGRLAGGSNEQFF
TRBV18,TRBD2,few,TRBJ2-3,TGTGCCAGCTCACCACTGACAGCGGGGAACACAGATACGCAGTATTTT,CASSPLTAGNTDTQYF
TRBV5-1,TRBD1,many,TRBJ2-7,TGCGCCAGCAGCACCGGGGACAGGGAAGGCGAGCAGTACTTC,CASSTGDREGEQYF
TRBV30,.,many,TRBJ1-6,TGTGCCTGGAGTCGACAGATGTCACCCCTCCACTTT,CAWSRQMSPLHF
TRBV7-2,TRBD1,many,TRBJ1-6,TGTGCCAGCAGCGGTGGGACAGGGGTTTCACCCCTCCACTTT,CASSGGTGVSPLHF
TRBV5-1,TRBD2,many,TRBJ2-5,TGCGCCAGCAGCTCGGGGACGGGACTAGCGACCCAGTACTTC,CASSSGTGLATQYF
TRBV11-2,TRBD2,few,TRBJ2-7,TGTGCCAGCAGCACCACGGGCGGGGGCTCCTACGAGCAGTACTTC,CASSTTGGGSYEQYF
TRBV12-3/TRBV12-4,TRBD1,many,TRBJ2-5,TGTGCCAGCAGTTCACCTGGGACAGGGGAGACCCAGTACTTC,CASSSPGTGETQYF
TRBV2,.,many,TRBJ1-1,TGTGCCAGCAAAATGGAGGGGAACACTGAAGCTTTCTTT,CASKMEGNTEAFF
TRBV5-1,.,many,TRBJ1-1,TGCGCCAGCAGCGCAGGTTTAAGGCTGGGCACTGAAGCTTTCTTT,CASSAGLRLGTEAFF
TRBV2,.,.,TRBJ2-3,TGTGTCAGCAGTGATCGGATAAGCACAGATACGCAGTATTTT,CVSSDRISTDTQYF
TRBV10-3,TRBD2,many,TRBJ2-1,TGTGCCATCAGTGGTCGACTAGCGGGGGTTAATGAGCAGTTCTTC,CAISGRLAGVNEQFF
TRBV3-1,.,many,TRBJ2-5,TGTGCCAGCAGCCAAGATTTGTCTAGCGCGAAGACCCAGTACTTC,CASSQDLSSAKTQYF
TRBV5-5,.,many,TRBJ2-7,TGTGCCAGCAGCTTGGGCTGGGCAAGCGAGCAGTACTTC,CASSLGWASEQYF
TRBV12-3/TRBV12-4,.,many,TRBJ2-7,TGTGCCAGCCAGGGTGCCTACGAGCAGTACTTC,CASQGAYEQYF
TRBV5-6,TRBD2,many,TRBJ2-1,TGTGCCAGCAGCTTCCTTACGGGACTAGCGGGGAAACGTGATGCCTACAATGAGCAGTTCTTC,CASSFLTGLAGKRDAYNEQFF
TRBV4-1,.,many,TRBJ2-5,TGCGCCAGCAGCCAAGAGGGGGGAGATTCGGGGACCCAGTACTTC,CASSQEGGDSGTQYF
TRBV10-3,.,many,TRBJ1-1,TGTGCCATCAGTGAGTCTACCGAAGCTTTCTTT,CAISESTEAFF
TRBV7-2,.,.,TRBJ2-3,TGTGCCAGCAGCTTAGGCGGGCCCTTCCGCGATACGCAGTATTTT,CASSLGGPFRDTQYF
TRBV27,TRBD2,large,TRBJ2-7,TGTGGGACTAGCGGGGGGTTCGGGTCTTACGAGCAGTACTTC,CGTSGGFGSYEQYF
TRBV7-6,.,few,TRBJ2-2,TGTGCCAGCACTCTGGGGGGCGGGGAGCTGTTTTTT,CASTLGGGELFF
TRBV3-1,.,.,TRBJ2-2,TGTGCCAGCAGCCCTCAATTGAGGCTAGGGGAGCTGTTTTTT,CASSPQLRLGELFF
TRBV11-2,.,many,TRBJ2-5,TGTGCCAGCAGGGGAGGCGGGGGCGCTCCCGGGACCCAGTACTTC,CASRGGGGAPGTQYF
TRBV4-2,.,many,TRBJ2-1,TGTGCCAGCAGCCATGGACCAATGGGTAATGAGCAGTTCTTC,CASSHGPMGNEQFF
TRBV5-1,.,many,TRBJ2-7,TGCGCCAGCAGCTTTGCCGGGACTCCACCCTACGAGCAGTACTTC,CASSFAGTPPYEQYF
TRBV12-3/TRBV12-4,TRBD1,.,TRBJ2-2,TGTGCCAGCAGTCTACAGGGGGCCGGGGAGCTGTTTTTT,CASSLQGAGELFF
TRBV20-1,TRBD1,many,TRBJ1-2,TGCAGTGCTAGATCCCGGGACAGCGGCGATGGCTACACCTTC,CSARSRDSGDGYTF
TRBV4-2,.,many,TRBJ1-2,TGTGCCAGCAGCCAAGGATCGGATGGCTACACCTTC,CASSQGSDGYTF